The clone carrying this T cell receptor (beta chain) was recorded once. Only in-frame clones appear in the TCRdb table, and some are missing; sequencing was by immunoSEQ multiplex PCR. The data contain over 150,000 clones, 88% of them singletons. This entry belongs to a study of blood T cell repertoires in COVID-19. Living in 24 US areas, the participants were between roughly 18 and 89 years of age. Sequenced input: PBMCs or T cells enriched from blood (not recorded which). The source is a woman younger than 30 who had recovered from COVID-19.

Written as DNA, the CDR3 is TGTGCCAGCAGCTTAGCGGGCGAAGATACGCAGTATTTT. It yields the protein CASSLAGEDTQYF. The chain uses TRBV11-1 and TRBJ2-3; no clear D gene. Germline V gene lookup returns CDR1 SGHAT and CDR2 FQDESV (reference sequence). V lost 0 bases, J lost 5 bases, and 6 bases lay in between. The CDR3 is 13 residues long.